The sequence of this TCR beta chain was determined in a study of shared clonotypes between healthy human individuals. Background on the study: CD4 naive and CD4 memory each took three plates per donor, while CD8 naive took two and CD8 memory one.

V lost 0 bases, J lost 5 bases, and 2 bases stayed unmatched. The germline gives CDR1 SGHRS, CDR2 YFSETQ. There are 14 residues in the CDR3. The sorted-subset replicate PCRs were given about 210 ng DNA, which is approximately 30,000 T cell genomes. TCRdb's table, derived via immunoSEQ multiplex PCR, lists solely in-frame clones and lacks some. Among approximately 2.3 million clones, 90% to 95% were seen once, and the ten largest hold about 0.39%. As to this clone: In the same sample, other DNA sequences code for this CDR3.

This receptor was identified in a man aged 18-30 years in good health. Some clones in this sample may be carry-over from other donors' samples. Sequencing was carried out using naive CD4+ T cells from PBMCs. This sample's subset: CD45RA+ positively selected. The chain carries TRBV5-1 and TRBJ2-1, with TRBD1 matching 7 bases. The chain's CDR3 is CASSLGQGDNEQFF. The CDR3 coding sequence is TGCGCCAGCAGCTTGGGGCAGGGGGACAATGAGCAGTTCTTC.